This T cell receptor (beta chain) came from a study of CD8+CD57+ T cells in acquired aplastic anemia. Study outcomes and limitations: Roughly 27 sequences, all CD8+ CDR3, were shared between patients and controls.

Sequenced patients had shown CD8+CD57+ cell expansion by flow cytometry. This clonotype turned up a few times. As yet, its antigen is unknown. According to the study, genomic DNA was the template for TCR beta VDJ and CDR3 profiling. A single record per CDR3 protein comes from TCRdb applying MiXCR to the reads. The sample yields 200,000 to 250,000 distinct CDR3 sequences, around half seen once. The germline CDR1 and CDR2 sequences are KGHDR and SFDVKD. V was clipped by 5 bases and J by 4 bases, with 11 bases between them. This CDR3 contains 14 residues. Specimen: sorted CD4+, CD8+, or CD8+CD57+ T cells (not recorded which) from PBMCs. V is TRBV24-1 and J is TRBJ2-1, with unresolved D. This sequence was found in a human donor with aplastic anemia. The CDR3 reads CATSGARVYNEQFF. Written as DNA, the CDR3 is TGTGCCACCAGTGGGGCAAGGGTGTACAATGAGCAGTTCTTC.